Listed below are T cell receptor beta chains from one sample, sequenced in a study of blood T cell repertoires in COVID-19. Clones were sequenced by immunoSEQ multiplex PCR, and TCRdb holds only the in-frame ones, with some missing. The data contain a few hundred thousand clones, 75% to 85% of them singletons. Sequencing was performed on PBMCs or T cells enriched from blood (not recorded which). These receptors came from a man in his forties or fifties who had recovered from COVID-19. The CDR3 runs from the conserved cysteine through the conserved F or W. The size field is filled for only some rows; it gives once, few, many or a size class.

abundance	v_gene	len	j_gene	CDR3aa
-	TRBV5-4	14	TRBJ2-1	CASSLRDSDNEQFF
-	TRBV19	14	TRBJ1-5	CASIPSLPNQPQHF
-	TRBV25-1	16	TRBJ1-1	CASSASRVGGLTEAFF
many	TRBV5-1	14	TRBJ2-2	CASSLGEDTGELFF
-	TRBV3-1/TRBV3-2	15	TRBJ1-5	CASSHTGALGKPQHF
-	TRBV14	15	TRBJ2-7	CASSQPGLGDYEQYF
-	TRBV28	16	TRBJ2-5	CASSGYRDSLQETQYF
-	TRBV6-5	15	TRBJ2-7	CASRSLGGREYEQYF
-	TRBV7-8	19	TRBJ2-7	CASSSRHASSGGAFYEQYF
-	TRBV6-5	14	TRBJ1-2	CASSSGGSDYGYTF
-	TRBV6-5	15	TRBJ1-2	CASKDYLQGNYGYTF
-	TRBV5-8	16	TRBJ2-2	CASSRSGQGYTGELFF
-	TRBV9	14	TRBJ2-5	CASSLHLYQETQYF
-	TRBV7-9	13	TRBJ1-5	CASSPSANQPQHF
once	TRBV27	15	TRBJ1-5	CASSFLGSSNQPQHF
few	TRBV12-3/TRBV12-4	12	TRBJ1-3	CASSLSGNTIYF
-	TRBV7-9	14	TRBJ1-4	CASRGGEVNEKLFF
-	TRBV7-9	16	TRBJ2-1	CASSSRLAPSYNEQFF
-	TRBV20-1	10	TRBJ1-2	CSASRDGYTF
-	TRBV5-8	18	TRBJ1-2	CASSHSPGGEFSNYGYTF
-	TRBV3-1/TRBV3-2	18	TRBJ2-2	CASSQDWRRGGNTGELFF
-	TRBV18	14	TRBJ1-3	CASADRHFGNTIYF
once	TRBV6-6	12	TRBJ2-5	CASRRGVETQYF
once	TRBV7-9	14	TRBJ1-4	CASSLGGTNEKLFF